This T cell receptor (beta chain) was sequenced for a study of Graves' ophthalmopathy and Graves' hyperthyroidism. Findings of the study overall: An approximately 80% specificity and 87.88% sensitivity were achieved by a 13-signature model that separated ophthalmopathy from stable hyperthyroidism.

At least ten counts were recorded for this clonotype. Antigen: not known. Moderate-to-severe activity, CAS ≥3, NOSPECS ≥4 and duration under 3 months were recorded for donors with ophthalmopathy. Patients with other autoimmune diseases, uncontrolled infections, pregnancy or lactation were excluded. Diagnostic conclusions were grounded in clinical symptoms, serum thyroxine, TRAb, thyroid ultrasound and orbital computed tomography. This CDR3 is 14 amino acids long. The germline V gene has CDR1 ENHRY and CDR2 SYGVKD. The V end was cut by 10 bases, the J end by 4 bases, with 19 bases between. RNA transcripts were the source from which TCR beta CDR3 regions were amplified. The workflow started with a first-round RT-PCR run with HTBI primers and then moved on to a second-round multiplex PCR. TCRdb reprocessed the multiplex PCR reads via MiXCR and lists one record per CDR3 protein. Counted here are about 700,000 distinct CDR3 sequences, about two fifths occurring once; the ten biggest clones make up 3% to 3.5%.

The chain couples TRBV10-3 to TRBJ1-1, with D possibly TRBD1 on 6 matching bases. The sequenced material came from peripheral blood. The clonotype was recovered from an adult man with Graves' ophthalmopathy. The DNA of the CDR3 is TGTGCCACCGGAGACAAGGGGGTGAGCACTGAAGCTTTCTTT. Protein: CATGDKGVSTEAFF.